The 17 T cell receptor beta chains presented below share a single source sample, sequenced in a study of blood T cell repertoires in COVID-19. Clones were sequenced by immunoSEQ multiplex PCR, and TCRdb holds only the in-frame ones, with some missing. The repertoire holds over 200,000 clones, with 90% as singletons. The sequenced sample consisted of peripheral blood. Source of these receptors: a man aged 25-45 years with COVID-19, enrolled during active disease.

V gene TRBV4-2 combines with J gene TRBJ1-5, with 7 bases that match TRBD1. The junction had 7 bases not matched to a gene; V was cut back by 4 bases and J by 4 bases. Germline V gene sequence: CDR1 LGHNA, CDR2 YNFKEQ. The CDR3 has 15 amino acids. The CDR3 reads CASSRYGQENQPQHF. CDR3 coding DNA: TGTGCCAGCAGCCGCTACGGACAGGAAAATCAGCCCCAGCATTTT.

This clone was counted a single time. The CDR3 nucleotides read TGTGCCAGCCTGTCCTGGCGGACGAACACCGGGGAGCTGTTTTTT. It translates to CASLSWRTNTGELFF. The rearrangement links TRBV4-2 to TRBJ2-2, with D hard to call. Deletions cut 8 bases from V and 0 bases from J, with 13 bases between. The V gene's germline CDR1 is LGHNA and CDR2 YNFKEQ. CDR3 length: 15 residues.

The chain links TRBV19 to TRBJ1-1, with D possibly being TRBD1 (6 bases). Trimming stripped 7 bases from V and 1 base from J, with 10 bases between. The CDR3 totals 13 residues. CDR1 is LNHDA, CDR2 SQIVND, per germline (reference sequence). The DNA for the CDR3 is TGTGCCAGTATCCCGGGACAGAACACTGAAGCTTTCTTT. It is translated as CASIPGQNTEAFF.

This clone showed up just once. The CDR3 is CASSHGLNAQAQYF. CDR3 bases: TGTGCCAGCAGCCACGGACTTAATGCCCAGGCGCAGTATTTT. The J gene is TRBJ2-3, the V gene TRBV14, with D perhaps matching TRBD2 (5 bases). The CDR3 consists of 14 residues. In germline, CDR1 is SGHDN, CDR2 FVKESK. V gave up 3 bases and J gave up 10 bases, with 17 bases separating them.

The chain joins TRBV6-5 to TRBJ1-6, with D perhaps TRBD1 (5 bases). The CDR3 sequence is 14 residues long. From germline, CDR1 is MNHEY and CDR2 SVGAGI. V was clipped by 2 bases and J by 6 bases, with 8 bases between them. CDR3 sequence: CASSYARVNSPLHF. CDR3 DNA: TGTGCCAGCAGTTACGCCAGGGTTAATTCACCCCTCCACTTT.

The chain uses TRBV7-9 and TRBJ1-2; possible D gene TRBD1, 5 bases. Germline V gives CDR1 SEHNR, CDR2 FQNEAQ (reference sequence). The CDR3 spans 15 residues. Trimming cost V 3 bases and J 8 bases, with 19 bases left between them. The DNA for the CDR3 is TGTGCCAGCAGCTTTTCTATTCTGGGGCCGTGGGGCTACACCTTC. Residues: CASSFSILGPWGYTF.

The CDR3 bases are TGTGCCACCAGCAGAGGAGGCGGGAGTGCTGCAGATACGCAGTATTTT. Its protein is CATSRGGGSAADTQYF. This chain uses TRBV15 with TRBJ2-3, with 7 bases that match TRBD2. V gave up 1 base and J gave up 4 bases; unmatched junction bases: 8. The CDR3 length is 16 residues. Per the germline V gene, CDR1 is LNHNV and CDR2 is YYDKDF (reference sequence).

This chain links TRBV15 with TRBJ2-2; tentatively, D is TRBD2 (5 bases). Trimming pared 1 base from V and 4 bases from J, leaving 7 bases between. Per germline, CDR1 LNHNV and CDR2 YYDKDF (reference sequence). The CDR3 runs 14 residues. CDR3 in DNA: TGTGCCACCAGCAGAGGGGCGGGCACCGGGGAGCTGTTTTTT. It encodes CATSRGAGTGELFF.

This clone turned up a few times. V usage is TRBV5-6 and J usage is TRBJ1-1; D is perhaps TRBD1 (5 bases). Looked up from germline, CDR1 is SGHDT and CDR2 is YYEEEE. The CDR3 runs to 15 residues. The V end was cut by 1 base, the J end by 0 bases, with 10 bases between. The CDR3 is CASSLPGRLNTEAFF. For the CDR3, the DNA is TGTGCCAGCAGCTTGCCAGGGCGCCTGAACACTGAAGCTTTCTTT.

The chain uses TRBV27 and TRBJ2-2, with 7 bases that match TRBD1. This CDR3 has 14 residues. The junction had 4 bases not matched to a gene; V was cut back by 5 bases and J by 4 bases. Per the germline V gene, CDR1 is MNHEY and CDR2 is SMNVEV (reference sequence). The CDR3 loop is CASSITGATGELFF. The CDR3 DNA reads TGTGCCAGCAGTATAACAGGGGCCACCGGGGAGCTGTTTTTT.

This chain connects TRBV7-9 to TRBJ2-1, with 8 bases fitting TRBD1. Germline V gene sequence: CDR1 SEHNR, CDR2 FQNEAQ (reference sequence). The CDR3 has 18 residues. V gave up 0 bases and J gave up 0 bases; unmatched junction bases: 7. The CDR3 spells CASSLAGTGKSSYNEQFF. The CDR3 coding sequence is TGTGCCAGCAGCTTAGCTGGGACAGGAAAAAGCTCCTACAATGAGCAGTTCTTC.

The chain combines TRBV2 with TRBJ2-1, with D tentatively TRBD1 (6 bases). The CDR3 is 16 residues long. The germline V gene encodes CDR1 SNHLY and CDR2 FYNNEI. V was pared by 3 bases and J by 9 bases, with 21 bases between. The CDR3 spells CASSDGSGNRVREQFF. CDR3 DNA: TGTGCCAGCAGTGATGGCTCGGGGAACAGGGTTCGTGAGCAGTTCTTC.

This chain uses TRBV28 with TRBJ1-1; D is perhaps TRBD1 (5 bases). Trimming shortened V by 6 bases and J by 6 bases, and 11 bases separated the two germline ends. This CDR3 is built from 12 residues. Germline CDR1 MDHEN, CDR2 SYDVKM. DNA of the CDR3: TGTGCCAGCAGCATAATGACAGCTGAAGCTTTCTTT. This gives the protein CASSIMTAEAFF.

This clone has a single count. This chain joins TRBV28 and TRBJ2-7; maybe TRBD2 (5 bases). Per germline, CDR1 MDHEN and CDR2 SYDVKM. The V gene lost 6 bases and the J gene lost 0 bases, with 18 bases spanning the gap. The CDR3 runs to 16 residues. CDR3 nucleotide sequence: TGTGCCAGCAGCCGACCTGGACTGGGAGACTCCTACGAGCAGTACTTC. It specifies CASSRPGLGDSYEQYF. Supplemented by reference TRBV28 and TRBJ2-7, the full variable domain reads DVKVTQSSRYLVKRTGEKVFLECVQDMDHENMFWYRQDPGLGLRLIYFSYDVKMKEKGDIPEGYSVSREKKERFSLILESASTNQTSMYLCASSRPGLGDSYEQYFGPGTRLTVT.

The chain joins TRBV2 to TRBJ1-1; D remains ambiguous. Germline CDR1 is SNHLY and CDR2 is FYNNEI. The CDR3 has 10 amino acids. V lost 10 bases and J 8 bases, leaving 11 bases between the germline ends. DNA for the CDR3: TGTGCCAACGCGGAGGCAGAAGCTTTCTTT. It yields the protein CANAEAEAFF.

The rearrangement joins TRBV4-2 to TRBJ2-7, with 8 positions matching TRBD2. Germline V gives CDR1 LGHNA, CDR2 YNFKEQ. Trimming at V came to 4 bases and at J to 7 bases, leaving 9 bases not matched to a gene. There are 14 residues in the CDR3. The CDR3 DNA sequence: TGTGCCAGCAGCCCCACGGGAGGGAGTTTAGAGCAGTACTTC. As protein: CASSPTGGSLEQYF.

CDR3 DNA sequence: TGTGCCACCAGTGATCAAGGGAGTAGCTCCTACAATGAGCAGTTCTTC. Translation: CATSDQGSSSYNEQFF. The chain has TRBV24-1 and TRBJ2-1; D possibly corresponds to TRBD2 (5 bases). The CDR3 is 16 residues long. V shed 3 bases and J shed 0 bases, with 11 bases lying between them. From germline, CDR1 is KGHDR and CDR2 SFDVKD.